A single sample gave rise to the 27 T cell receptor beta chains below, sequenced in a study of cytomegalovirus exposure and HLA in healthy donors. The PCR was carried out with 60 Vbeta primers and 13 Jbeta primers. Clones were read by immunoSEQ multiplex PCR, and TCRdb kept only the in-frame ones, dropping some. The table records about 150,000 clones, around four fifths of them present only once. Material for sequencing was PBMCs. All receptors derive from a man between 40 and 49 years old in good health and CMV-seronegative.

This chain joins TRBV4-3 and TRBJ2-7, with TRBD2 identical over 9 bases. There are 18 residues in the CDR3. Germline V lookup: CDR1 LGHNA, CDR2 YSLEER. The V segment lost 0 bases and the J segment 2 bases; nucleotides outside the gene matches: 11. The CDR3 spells CASSQEGGLAGRTYEQYF. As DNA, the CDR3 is TGCGCCAGCAGCCAAGAGGGGGGCCTAGCGGGACGAACCTACGAGCAGTACTTC.

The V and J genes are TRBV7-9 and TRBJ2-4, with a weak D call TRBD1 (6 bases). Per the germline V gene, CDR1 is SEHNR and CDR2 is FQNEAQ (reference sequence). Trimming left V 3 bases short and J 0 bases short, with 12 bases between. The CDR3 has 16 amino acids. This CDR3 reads CASSFGQQTAKNIQYF. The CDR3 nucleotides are TGTGCCAGCAGCTTCGGACAGCAAACAGCCAAAAACATTCAGTACTTC. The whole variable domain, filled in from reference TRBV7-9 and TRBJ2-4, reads DTGVSQNPRHKITKRGQNVTFRCDPISEHNRLYWYRQTLGQGPEFLTYFQNEAQLEKSRLLSDRFSAERPKGSFSTLEIQRTEQGDSAMYLCASSFGQQTAKNIQYFGAGTRLSVL.

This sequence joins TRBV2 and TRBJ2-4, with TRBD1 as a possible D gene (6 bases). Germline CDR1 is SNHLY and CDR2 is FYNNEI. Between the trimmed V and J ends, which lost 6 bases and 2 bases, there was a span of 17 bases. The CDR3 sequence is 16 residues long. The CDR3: CASRLSVQGTKNIQYF. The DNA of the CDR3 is TGTGCCAGCAGATTATCTGTTCAGGGGACCAAAAACATTCAGTACTTC.

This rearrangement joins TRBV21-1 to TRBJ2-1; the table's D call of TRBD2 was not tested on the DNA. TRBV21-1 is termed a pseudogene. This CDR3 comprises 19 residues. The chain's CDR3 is CASSKGGGLAGGPRDEQFF. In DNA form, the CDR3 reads TGTGCCAGCAGCAAAGGGGGTGGACTAGCGGGAGGGCCGAGGGATGAGCAGTTCTTC.

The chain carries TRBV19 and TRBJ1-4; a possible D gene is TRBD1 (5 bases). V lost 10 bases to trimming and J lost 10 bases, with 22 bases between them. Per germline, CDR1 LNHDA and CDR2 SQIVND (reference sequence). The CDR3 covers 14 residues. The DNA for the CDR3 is TGTGCCACCACCCTGGGGGGGAGGTCTGGAAAACTGTTTTTT. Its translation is CATTLGGRSGKLFF.

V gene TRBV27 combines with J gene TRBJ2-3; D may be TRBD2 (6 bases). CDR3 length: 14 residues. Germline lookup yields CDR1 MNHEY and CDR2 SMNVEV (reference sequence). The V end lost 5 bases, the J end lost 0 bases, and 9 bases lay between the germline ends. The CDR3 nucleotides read TGTGCCAGCAGTAGGAGGGCCAGCACAGATACGCAGTATTTT. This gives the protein CASSRRASTDTQYF.

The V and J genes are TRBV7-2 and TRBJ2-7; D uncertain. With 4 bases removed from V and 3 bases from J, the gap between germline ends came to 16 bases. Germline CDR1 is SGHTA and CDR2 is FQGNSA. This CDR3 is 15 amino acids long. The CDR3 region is CASSSQIGQNYEQYF. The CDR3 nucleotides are TGTGCCAGCAGCTCCCAGATTGGCCAAAACTACGAGCAGTACTTC.

The CDR3 DNA is TGTGCCAGCAGCTTAACAGGGAGAGACGATTCACCCCTCCACTTT. It specifies CASSLTGRDDSPLHF. This chain links TRBV7-3 with TRBJ1-6, with no clear D. The germline gives CDR1 SGHTA, CDR2 FQGTGA. V lost 0 bases and J lost 8, with 11 bases in between. The CDR3 sequence is 15 residues long.

CDR3 protein: CASRALAGRETQYF. The CDR3 bases are TGTGCCAGCAGAGCGTTAGCGGGGAGAGAGACCCAGTACTTC. This sequence joins TRBV6-1 and TRBJ2-5; 8 positions match TRBD2. The CDR3 contains 14 residues. CDR1 and CDR2 (germline): MNHNS, SASEGT. The J segment lost 4 bases and the V segment lost 6 bases, leaving 7 bases of the junction unmatched.

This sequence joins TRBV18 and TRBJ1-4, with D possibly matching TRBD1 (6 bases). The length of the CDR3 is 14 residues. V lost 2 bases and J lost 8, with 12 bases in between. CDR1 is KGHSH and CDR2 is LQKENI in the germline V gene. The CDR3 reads CASSPSGGYEKLFF. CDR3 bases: TGTGCCAGCTCACCATCGGGGGGCTACGAAAAACTGTTTTTT. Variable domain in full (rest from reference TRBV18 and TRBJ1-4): NAGVMQNPRHLVRRRGQEARLRCSPMKGHSHVYWYRQLPEEGLKFMVYLQKENIIDESGMPKERFSAEFPKEGPSILRIQQVVRGDSAAYFCASSPSGGYEKLFFGSGTQLSVL.

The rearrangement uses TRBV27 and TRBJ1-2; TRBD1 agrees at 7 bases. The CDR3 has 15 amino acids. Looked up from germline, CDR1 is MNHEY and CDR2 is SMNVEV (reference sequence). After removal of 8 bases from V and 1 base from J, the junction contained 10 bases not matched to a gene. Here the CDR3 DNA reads TGTGCCAGCTATGGGACACAGGGGATTAACTATGGCTACACCTTC. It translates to CASYGTQGINYGYTF.

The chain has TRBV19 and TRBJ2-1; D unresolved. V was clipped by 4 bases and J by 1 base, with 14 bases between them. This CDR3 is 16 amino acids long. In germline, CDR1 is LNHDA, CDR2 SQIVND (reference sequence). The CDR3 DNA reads TGTGCCAGTAGTAATCTGGGCCGACCTTCCTACAATGAGCAGTTCTTC. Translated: CASSNLGRPSYNEQFF.

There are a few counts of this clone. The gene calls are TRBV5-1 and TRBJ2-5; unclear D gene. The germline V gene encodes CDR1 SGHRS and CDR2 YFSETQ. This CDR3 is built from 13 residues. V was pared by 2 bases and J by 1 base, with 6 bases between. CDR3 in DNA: TGCGCCAGCAGCTTCGGGTCCCAAGAGACCCAGTACTTC. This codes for CASSFGSQETQYF.

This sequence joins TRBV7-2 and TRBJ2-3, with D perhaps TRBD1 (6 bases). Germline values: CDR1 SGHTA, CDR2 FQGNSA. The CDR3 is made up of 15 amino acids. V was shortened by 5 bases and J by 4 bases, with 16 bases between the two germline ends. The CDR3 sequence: CASSPGTGRADTQYF. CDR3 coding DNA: TGTGCCAGCAGCCCAGGCACAGGGAGAGCAGATACGCAGTATTTT. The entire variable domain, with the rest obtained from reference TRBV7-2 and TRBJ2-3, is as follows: GAGVSQSPSNKVTEKGKDVELRCDPISGHTALYWYRQSLGQGLEFLIYFQGNSAPDKSGLPSDRFSAERTGGSVSTLTIQRTQQEDSAVYLCASSPGTGRADTQYFGPGTRLTVL.

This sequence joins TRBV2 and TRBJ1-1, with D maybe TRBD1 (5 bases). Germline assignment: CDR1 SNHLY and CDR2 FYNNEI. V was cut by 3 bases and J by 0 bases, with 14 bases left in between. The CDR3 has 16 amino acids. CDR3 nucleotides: TGTGCCAGCAGTGACGAGACAGAGAATATGAACACTGAAGCTTTCTTT. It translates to CASSDETENMNTEAFF.

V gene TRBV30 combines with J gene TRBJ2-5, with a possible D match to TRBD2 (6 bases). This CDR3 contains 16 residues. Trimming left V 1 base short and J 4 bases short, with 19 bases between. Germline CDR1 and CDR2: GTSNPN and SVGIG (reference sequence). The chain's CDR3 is CAWSAPQWTGGETQYF. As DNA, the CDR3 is TGTGCCTGGAGTGCCCCCCAGTGGACCGGGGGAGAGACCCAGTACTTC.

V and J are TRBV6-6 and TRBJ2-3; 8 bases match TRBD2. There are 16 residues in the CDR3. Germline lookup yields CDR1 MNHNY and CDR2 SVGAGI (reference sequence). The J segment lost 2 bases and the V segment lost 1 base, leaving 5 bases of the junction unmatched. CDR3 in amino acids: CASSYLVAGITDTQYF. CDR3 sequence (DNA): TGTGCCAGCAGTTACTTGGTAGCGGGGATCACAGATACGCAGTATTTT.

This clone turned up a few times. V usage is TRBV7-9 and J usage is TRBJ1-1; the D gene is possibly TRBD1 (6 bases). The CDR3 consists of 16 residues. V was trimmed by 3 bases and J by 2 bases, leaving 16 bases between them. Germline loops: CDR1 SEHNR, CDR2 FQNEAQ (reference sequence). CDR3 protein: CASSFPKGGFNTEAFF. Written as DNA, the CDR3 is TGTGCCAGCAGCTTCCCCAAGGGGGGGTTCAACACTGAAGCTTTCTTT.

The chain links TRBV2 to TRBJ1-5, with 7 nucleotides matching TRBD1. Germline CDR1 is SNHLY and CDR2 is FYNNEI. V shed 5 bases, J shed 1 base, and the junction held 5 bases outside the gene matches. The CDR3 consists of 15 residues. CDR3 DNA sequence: TGTGCCAGCAGTCGACAGGGAGAAAGCAATCAGCCCCAGCATTTT. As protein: CASSRQGESNQPQHF.

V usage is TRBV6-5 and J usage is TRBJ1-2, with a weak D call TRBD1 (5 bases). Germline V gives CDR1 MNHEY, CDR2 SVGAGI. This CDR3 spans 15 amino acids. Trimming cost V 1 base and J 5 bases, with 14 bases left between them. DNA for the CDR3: TGTGCCAGCAGTTACTTGACAGACTCGCCGTATGGCTACACCTTC. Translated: CASSYLTDSPYGYTF.

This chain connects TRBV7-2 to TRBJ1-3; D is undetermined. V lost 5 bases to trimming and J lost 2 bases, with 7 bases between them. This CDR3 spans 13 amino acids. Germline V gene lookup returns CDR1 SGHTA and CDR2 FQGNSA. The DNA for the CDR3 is TGTGCCAGCAGCCTCGGGGCTGGAAACACCATATATTTT. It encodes CASSLGAGNTIYF.

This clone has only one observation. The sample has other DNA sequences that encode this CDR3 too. The CDR3 here is CASSLTGTESYEQYF. The CDR3 region has the DNA TGCGCCAGCAGCCTGACCGGGACAGAGTCCTACGAGCAGTACTTC. The chain employs TRBV5-1 and TRBJ2-7; TRBD1 matches at 7 bases. CDR1 and CDR2 (germline): SGHRS, YFSETQ. The V segment lost 4 bases and the J segment 1 base; nucleotides outside the gene matches: 8. The CDR3 is 15 residues long.

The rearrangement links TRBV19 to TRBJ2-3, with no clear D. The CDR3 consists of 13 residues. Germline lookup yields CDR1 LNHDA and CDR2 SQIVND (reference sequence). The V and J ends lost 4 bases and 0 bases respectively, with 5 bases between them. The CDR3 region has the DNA TGTGCCAGTAGTACTATAAGCACAGATACGCAGTATTTT. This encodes CASSTISTDTQYF.

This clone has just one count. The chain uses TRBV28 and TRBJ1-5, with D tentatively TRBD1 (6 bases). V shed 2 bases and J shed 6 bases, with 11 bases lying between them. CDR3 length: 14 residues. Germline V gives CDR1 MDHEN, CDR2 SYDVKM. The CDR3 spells CASSLPGAVQPQHF. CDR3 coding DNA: TGTGCCAGCAGTTTACCAGGGGCCGTTCAGCCCCAGCATTTT.

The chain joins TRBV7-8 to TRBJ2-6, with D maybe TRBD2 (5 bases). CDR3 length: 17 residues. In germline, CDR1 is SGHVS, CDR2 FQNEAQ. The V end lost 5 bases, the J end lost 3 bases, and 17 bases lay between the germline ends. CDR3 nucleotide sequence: TGTGCCAGCAGCCCGGCCTACGGGGAAGGTGGGGCCAACGTCCTGACTTTC. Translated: CASSPAYGEGGANVLTF.

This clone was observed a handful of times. This CDR3 reads CASRAGGSNQPQHF. DNA of the CDR3: TGTGCCAGCAGGGCAGGGGGGTCGAATCAGCCCCAGCATTTT. This chain joins TRBV28 and TRBJ1-5, with 7 bases matching TRBD1. This CDR3 has 14 residues. V trimming: 6 bases; J trimming: 4 bases; junction bases outside the gene matches: 6. The germline V gene encodes CDR1 MDHEN and CDR2 SYDVKM.

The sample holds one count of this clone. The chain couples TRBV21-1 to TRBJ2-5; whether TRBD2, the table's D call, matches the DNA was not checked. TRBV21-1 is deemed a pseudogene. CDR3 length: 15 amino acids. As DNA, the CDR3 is TGTGCCAGCAGCCGAAGCGGGGGGGCCCGAAAGACCCAGTACTTC. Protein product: CASSRSGGARKTQYF.